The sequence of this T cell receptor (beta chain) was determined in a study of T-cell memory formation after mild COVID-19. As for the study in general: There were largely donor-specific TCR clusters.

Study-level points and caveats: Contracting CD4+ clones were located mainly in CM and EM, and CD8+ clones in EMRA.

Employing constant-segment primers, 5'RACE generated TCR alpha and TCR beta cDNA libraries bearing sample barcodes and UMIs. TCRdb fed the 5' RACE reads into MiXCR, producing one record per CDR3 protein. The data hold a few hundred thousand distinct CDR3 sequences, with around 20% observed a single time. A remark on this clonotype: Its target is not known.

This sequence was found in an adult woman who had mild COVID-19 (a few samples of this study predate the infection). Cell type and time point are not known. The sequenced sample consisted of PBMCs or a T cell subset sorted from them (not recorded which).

The DNA for the CDR3 is TGTGCCAGCAGCCTAAGCCGTCCAGGAAGGACCTATAATTCACCCCTCCACTTT. Amino acid sequence: CASSLSRPGRTYNSPLHF. The V and J genes are TRBV7-2 and TRBJ1-6; D unresolved. Germline V gene lookup returns CDR1 SGHTA and CDR2 FQGNSA. Trimming shortened V by 5 bases and J by 2 bases, and 19 bases separated the two germline ends. This CDR3 spans 18 amino acids.